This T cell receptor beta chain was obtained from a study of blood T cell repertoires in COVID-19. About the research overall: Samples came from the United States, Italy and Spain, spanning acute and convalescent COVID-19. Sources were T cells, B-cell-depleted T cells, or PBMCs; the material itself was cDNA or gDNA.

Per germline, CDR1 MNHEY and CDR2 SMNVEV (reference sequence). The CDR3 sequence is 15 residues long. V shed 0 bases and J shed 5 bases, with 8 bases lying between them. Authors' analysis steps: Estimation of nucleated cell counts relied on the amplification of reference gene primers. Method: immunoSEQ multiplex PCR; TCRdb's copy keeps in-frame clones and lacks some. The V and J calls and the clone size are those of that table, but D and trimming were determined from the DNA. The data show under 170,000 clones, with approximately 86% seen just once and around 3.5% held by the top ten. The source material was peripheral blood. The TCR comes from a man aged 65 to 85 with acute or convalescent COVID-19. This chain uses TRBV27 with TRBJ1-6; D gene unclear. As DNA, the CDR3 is TGTGCCAGCAGTTTATCCCCACAAAATAATTCACCCCTCCACTTT. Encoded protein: CASSLSPQNNSPLHF.